The 30 T cell receptor beta chains below were found in one sample sequenced in a study of OX40 agonist ivuxolimab in advanced cancers. Measured with immunoSEQ multiplex PCR; TCRdb has only the in-frame clones, and not every one. The table shows approximately 40,000 clones, with more than 80% occurring only once. The specimen was CD4+ or CD8+ T cells sorted from blood, collected in a trial of the OX40 agonist ivuxolimab. These receptor sequences come from an adult with an advanced solid tumor such as melanoma, head and neck, liver or kidney cancer.

CDR3 protein: CASSSLGGTEAFF. In nucleotides, the CDR3 is TGCGCCAGCAGCTCGTTAGGGGGAACTGAAGCTTTCTTT. The gene calls are TRBV5-1 and TRBJ1-1, with a weak D call TRBD1 (6 bases). V was clipped by 3 bases and J by 5 bases, with 11 bases between them. Germline CDR1 and CDR2: SGHRS and YFSETQ. The CDR3 consists of 13 residues.

The chain joins TRBV4-1 to TRBJ1-1; D is perhaps TRBD1 (6 bases). Germline assignment: CDR1 MGHRA and CDR2 YSYEKL. V was shortened by 1 base and J by 1 base, with 7 bases between the two germline ends. This CDR3 region has 14 residues. The CDR3 nucleotides read TGCGCCAGCAGCCAAGCGGGACAGAACACTGAAGCTTTCTTT. Amino acid sequence: CASSQAGQNTEAFF.

The chain carries TRBV7-9 and TRBJ2-3; D not resolved. CDR1 and CDR2 (germline): SEHNR, FQNEAQ (reference sequence). The CDR3 contains 16 residues. V lost 5 bases to trimming and J lost 0 bases, with 15 bases between them. The CDR3: CASSLGQATSTDTQYF. DNA of the CDR3: TGTGCCAGCAGCCTAGGGCAGGCCACTAGCACAGATACGCAGTATTTT.

This rearrangement joins TRBV6-1 to TRBJ2-3; the D is unclear. Germline values: CDR1 MNHNS, CDR2 SASEGT. This CDR3 region has 11 residues. Trimming removed 8 bases from V and 5 bases from J, with 8 bases in between. The CDR3 region has the DNA TGTGCCAGCGGCCTAGGAGATACGCAGTATTTT. The encoded protein is CASGLGDTQYF.

The rearrangement links TRBV2 to TRBJ2-5, with 8 bases fitting TRBD2. With V trimmed by 6 bases and J by 1 base, 7 bases remained unmatched. Germline V lookup: CDR1 SNHLY, CDR2 FYNNEI. The CDR3 has 15 amino acids. The CDR3 nucleotides are TGTGCCAGCAGGGAGACTAGCGCCACCCAAGAGACCCAGTACTTC. Its protein is CASRETSATQETQYF.

The chain has TRBV14 and TRBJ2-7; D may be TRBD2 (5 bases). Per germline, CDR1 SGHDN and CDR2 FVKESK. The CDR3 consists of 15 residues. Trimming cost V 4 bases and J 5 bases, with 18 bases left between them. The CDR3 sequence is CASSPPGLYPHEQYF. CDR3 DNA sequence: TGTGCCAGCAGCCCGCCAGGACTCTACCCTCACGAGCAGTACTTC.

J is TRBJ2-1 and V is TRBV29-1, with D possibly matching TRBD2 (6 bases). Germline V gene sequence: CDR1 SQVTM, CDR2 ANQGSEA. V was trimmed by 7 bases and J by 5 bases, leaving 12 bases between them. The CDR3 length is 12 residues. For the CDR3, the DNA is TGCAGCGGGTCCGGGACTGACAATGAGCAGTTCTTC. This codes for CSGSGTDNEQFF.

This rearrangement joins TRBV2 to TRBJ2-7; D perhaps matches TRBD2 (6 bases). Germline CDR1 SNHLY, CDR2 FYNNEI. The CDR3 runs to 17 residues. Deletions cut 6 bases from V and 3 bases from J, with 24 bases between. This chain's CDR3 is CASSSHKSSALDYEQYF. CDR3 nucleotides: TGTGCCAGCAGCTCCCATAAATCTAGCGCGCTAGACTACGAGCAGTACTTC.

The CDR3 here is CASSLVDSPKNIQYF. For the CDR3, the DNA is TGTGCCAGTAGTCTAGTGGACAGCCCCAAAAACATTCAGTACTTC. The rearrangement joins TRBV19 to TRBJ2-4; a weak D match, TRBD1 (6 bases). The CDR3 runs to 15 residues. The germline gives CDR1 LNHDA, CDR2 SQIVND (reference sequence). Between the trimmed V and J ends, which lost 5 bases and 2 bases, there was a span of 13 bases.

The chain links TRBV30 to TRBJ2-3; 10 bases fit TRBD2. The germline gives CDR1 GTSNPN, CDR2 SVGIG (reference sequence). The CDR3 sequence is 15 residues long. V lost 2 bases to trimming and J lost 6 bases; unmatched junction nucleotides: 8. The DNA for the CDR3 is TGTGCCTGGAGTCGGGCTAGCGGGAGTCTCGATACGCAGTATTTT. It is translated as CAWSRASGSLDTQYF.

The rearrangement links TRBV4-2 to TRBJ1-4; no clear D gene. Germline V gene sequence: CDR1 LGHNA, CDR2 YNFKEQ. This CDR3 comprises 14 residues. Between the trimmed V and J ends, which lost 1 base and 4 bases, there was a span of 7 bases. CDR3 in amino acids: CASSQGGNNEKLFF. As DNA, the CDR3 is TGTGCCAGCAGCCAAGGAGGGAATAATGAAAAACTGTTTTTT.

The chain couples TRBV28 to TRBJ1-5; no reliable D call. The germline V and J ends were trimmed by 10 bases and 4 bases, with 11 bases remaining between them. Germline CDR1 is MDHEN and CDR2 is SYDVKM. The CDR3 has 12 residues. The CDR3 DNA follows: TGTGCCACTGGCGGCTTTAATCAGCCCCAGCATTTT. Its translation: CATGGFNQPQHF. The whole variable domain, remainder taken from reference TRBV28 and TRBJ1-5, is DVKVTQSSRYLVKRTGEKVFLECVQDMDHENMFWYRQDPGLGLRLIYFSYDVKMKEKGDIPEGYSVSREKKERFSLILESASTNQTSMYLCATGGFNQPQHFGDGTRLSIL.

The chain combines TRBV28 with TRBJ2-7; tentatively, D is TRBD2 (5 bases). Germline values: CDR1 MDHEN, CDR2 SYDVKM. The CDR3 spans 12 residues. Trimming removed 10 bases at V and 2 bases at J, with 12 bases between. CDR3 amino acids: CATRTSAYEQYF. CDR3 nucleotide sequence: TGTGCCACCAGGACTTCTGCCTACGAGCAGTACTTC.

V is TRBV4-1 and J is TRBJ1-5; D may be TRBD1 (5 bases). Germline V gene lookup returns CDR1 MGHRA and CDR2 YSYEKL. Trimming pared 6 bases from V and 7 bases from J, leaving 10 bases between. This CDR3 is 12 amino acids long. The CDR3 loop is CASSQGAQPQHF. DNA for the CDR3: TGCGCCAGCAGTCAGGGTGCCCAGCCCCAGCATTTT.

The rearrangement links TRBV6-6 to TRBJ1-5; no reliable D call. This CDR3 has 12 amino acids. CDR1 and CDR2 (germline): MNHNY, SVGAGI (reference sequence). V shed 7 bases and J shed 6 bases, with 10 bases lying between them. CDR3 in amino acids: CASTGIGQPQHF. The CDR3 DNA is TGTGCCAGCACTGGGATAGGTCAGCCCCAGCATTTT.

The chain couples TRBV11-2 to TRBJ2-1, with D perhaps given as TRBD1 or TRBD2 (6 bases each). CDR1 and CDR2 from the germline V gene are SGHAT and FQNNGV. Trimming shortened V by 8 bases and J by 4 bases, and 15 bases separated the two germline ends. The CDR3 has 14 amino acids. The CDR3 spells CASGRLGGYNEQFF. CDR3 in DNA: TGTGCCAGCGGCCGACTAGGGGGGTACAATGAGCAGTTCTTC.

This chain connects TRBV11-2 to TRBJ2-3; D remains unclear. CDR1 SGHAT and CDR2 FQNNGV come from the germline V gene. This CDR3 contains 17 residues. V was trimmed by 5 bases and J by 0 bases, leaving 18 bases between them. Here the CDR3 DNA reads TGTGCCAGCAGCCTCCCAGGCCGGTTTAGAAGCACAGATACGCAGTATTTT. Translated: CASSLPGRFRSTDTQYF.

V usage is TRBV11-2 and J usage is TRBJ1-5, with D unclear. Trimming took 2 bases from V and 1 from J, leaving 12 bases between them. Germline V gene lookup returns CDR1 SGHAT and CDR2 FQNNGV. The CDR3 totals 16 residues. CDR3 nucleotide sequence: TGTGCCAGCAGCTTACCCGATGTTAAGAGCAATCAGCCCCAGCATTTT. Its protein is CASSLPDVKSNQPQHF.

The gene calls are TRBV5-1 and TRBJ2-7; TRBD2 might be the D (5 bases). V was pared by 2 bases and J by 1 base, with 7 bases between. This CDR3 is 13 amino acids long. The V gene's germline CDR1 is SGHRS and CDR2 YFSETQ. In DNA form, the CDR3 reads TGCGCCAGCAGCTTCGGGATTTCCTACGAGCAGTACTTC. Translation: CASSFGISYEQYF.

The chain couples TRBV7-9 to TRBJ2-5; tentatively, D is TRBD2 (5 bases). This CDR3 contains 13 residues. Germline values: CDR1 SEHNR, CDR2 FQNEAQ (reference sequence). Trimming removed 1 base from V and 9 bases from J, with 12 bases in between. CDR3 sequence: CASSLDGLSAQYF. The CDR3 coding sequence is TGTGCCAGCAGCTTAGACGGACTGTCGGCCCAGTACTTC.

The CDR3 DNA reads as TGTGCCAGCAGTTTATTCTGGGGAGGCAGCGATCAGCCCCAGCATTTT. This sequence encodes CASSLFWGGSDQPQHF. J is TRBJ1-5 and V is TRBV27; no clear D. Germline lookup yields CDR1 MNHEY and CDR2 SMNVEV (reference sequence). The ends were cut back, 1 base at V and 5 bases at J, with 15 bases in the middle. The CDR3 consists of 16 residues.

CDR3 sequence (DNA): TGTGCCAGCAGCCCAGGACTAGCTTGGGGCACAGATACGCAGTATTTT. Its protein is CASSPGLAWGTDTQYF. This chain joins TRBV14 and TRBJ2-3, with 8 bases identical to TRBD2. The CDR3 spans 16 residues. V lost 4 bases and J lost 1; bases outside the gene matches: 7. The germline gives CDR1 SGHDN, CDR2 FVKESK.

The rearrangement joins TRBV5-4 to TRBJ2-7; TRBD2 matches 13 bases. Germline CDR1 reads SGHNT; CDR2 reads YYREEE (reference sequence). V was pared by 4 bases and J by 8 bases, with 6 bases of the junction left unmatched. This CDR3 spans 14 amino acids. CDR3 nucleotide sequence: TGTGCCAGCAGCAAGGGACTAGCGGGAACTCAGCAGTACTTC. Its translation: CASSKGLAGTQQYF.

Written as DNA, the CDR3 is TGTGCCACCAGCAGAGGGAGAGGTAGCACAGATACGCAGTATTTT. Residues: CATSRGRGSTDTQYF. The V and J genes are TRBV15 and TRBJ2-3, with D hard to call. Germline assignment: CDR1 LNHNV and CDR2 YYDKDF (reference sequence). This CDR3 spans 15 amino acids. Trimming left V 1 base short and J 0 bases short, with 8 bases between.

The V gene is TRBV19, the J gene TRBJ2-3; tentatively, D is TRBD2 (6 bases). Germline CDR1 is LNHDA and CDR2 is SQIVND (reference sequence). V lost 3 bases to trimming and J lost 4 bases, with 23 bases between them. This CDR3 is built from 18 residues. In DNA form, the CDR3 reads TGTGCCAGTAGTATGTCCCAGAAAGGCGGGATTAGGGCAGATACGCAGTATTTT. Amino acids: CASSMSQKGGIRADTQYF.

The CDR3: CASSQRNTEAFF. CDR3 bases: TGTGCCAGCAGTCAGAGGAACACTGAAGCTTTCTTT. The rearrangement uses TRBV2 and TRBJ1-1; no firm D call. CDR1 is SNHLY and CDR2 is FYNNEI in the germline V gene. Trimming shortened V by 5 bases and J by 1 base, and 5 bases separated the two germline ends. The CDR3 totals 12 residues.

V gene TRBV27 combines with J gene TRBJ2-1, with a possible D match to TRBD2 (6 bases). The CDR3 sequence is 16 residues long. The V end lost 2 bases, the J end lost 3 bases, and 14 bases lay between the germline ends. Germline V CDR1 and CDR2: MNHEY, SMNVEV (reference sequence). DNA of the CDR3: TGTGCCAGCAGTTTAATAGCGCTAGCGAGCTACAATGAGCAGTTCTTC. Residues: CASSLIALASYNEQFF.

The chain recombines TRBV6-5 with TRBJ1-3; D remains unclear. Trimming shortened V by 6 bases and J by 4 bases, and 16 bases separated the two germline ends. Germline CDR1 reads MNHEY; CDR2 reads SVGAGI. There are 15 residues in the CDR3. As DNA, the CDR3 is TGTGCCAGCAGGAGAGACGGGCTAGTAGGAAACACCATATATTTT. As protein: CASRRDGLVGNTIYF.

The chain recombines TRBV28 with TRBJ2-5, with 8 bases aligning to TRBD2. Germline CDR1 MDHEN, CDR2 SYDVKM. J gave up 5 bases and V 2 bases, and 4 bases lay outside the gene matches. The CDR3 is 14 residues long. In DNA form, the CDR3 reads TGTGCCAGCAGTTTAAGGTCTAGCGGGGAGACCCAGTACTTC. It is translated as CASSLRSSGETQYF.

CDR3: CASSLRQGVFEQYF. CDR3 in DNA: TGTGCCAGCAGCTTAAGACAGGGGGTCTTCGAGCAGTACTTC. This chain joins TRBV11-2 and TRBJ2-7; 9 nucleotides align to TRBD1. V was pared by 2 bases and J by 6 bases, with 5 bases of the junction left unmatched. The CDR3 sequence is 14 residues long. Germline V gives CDR1 SGHAT, CDR2 FQNNGV.